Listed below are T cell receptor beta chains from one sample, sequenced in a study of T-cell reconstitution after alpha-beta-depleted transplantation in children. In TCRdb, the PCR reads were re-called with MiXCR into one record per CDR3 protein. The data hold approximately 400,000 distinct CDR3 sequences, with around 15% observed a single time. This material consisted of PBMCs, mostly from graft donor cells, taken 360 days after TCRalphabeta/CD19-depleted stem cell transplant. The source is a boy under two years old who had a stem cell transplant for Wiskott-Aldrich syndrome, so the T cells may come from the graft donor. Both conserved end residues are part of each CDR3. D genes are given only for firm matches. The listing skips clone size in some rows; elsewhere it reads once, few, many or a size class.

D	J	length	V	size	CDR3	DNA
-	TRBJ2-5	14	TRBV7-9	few	CASSLTLYQETQYF	TGTGCCAGCAGCTTAACGCTGTACCAAGAGACCCAGTACTTC
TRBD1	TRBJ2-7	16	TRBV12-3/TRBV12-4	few	CASRGGVGQGSHEQYF	TGTGCCAGCAGAGGTGGAGTGGGACAGGGGAGCCACGAGCAGTACTTC
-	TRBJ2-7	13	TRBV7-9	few	CASSGLQAYEQYF	TGTGCCAGCAGTGGACTACAGGCCTACGAGCAGTACTTC
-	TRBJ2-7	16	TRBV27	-	CASSRLGGARVYEQYF	TGTGCCAGCAGCCGTTTGGGGGGGGCGAGGGTATACGAGCAGTACTTC
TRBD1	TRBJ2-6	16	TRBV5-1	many	CASSGTGLSGANVLTF	TGCGCCAGCAGCGGGACAGGTCTTTCTGGGGCCAACGTCCTGACTTTC
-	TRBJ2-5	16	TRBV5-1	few	CASSRNIQRGGETQYF	TGCGCCAGCAGCCGTAATATTCAGAGAGGAGGGGAGACCCAGTACTTC
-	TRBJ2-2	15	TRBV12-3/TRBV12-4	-	CASSLGWLASGELFF	TGTGCCAGCAGTTTAGGTTGGCTAGCGTCCGGGGAGCTGTTTTTT
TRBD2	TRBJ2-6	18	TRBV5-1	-	CASSRKTSGGSGANVLTF	TGCGCCAGCAGCAGAAAGACTAGCGGTGGCTCTGGGGCCAACGTCCTGACTTTC
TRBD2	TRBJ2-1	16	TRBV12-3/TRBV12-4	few	CASRSGLARSYNEQFF	TGTGCCAGCAGGTCGGGACTAGCCCGCTCCTACAATGAGCAGTTCTTC
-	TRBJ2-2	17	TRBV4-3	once	CASSQDPPGQNTGELFF	TGCGCCAGCAGCCAAGATCCCCCGGGACAGAACACCGGGGAGCTGTTTTTT
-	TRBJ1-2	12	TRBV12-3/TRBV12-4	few	CASRGSTYGYTF	TGTGCCAGCAGAGGATCTACTTATGGCTACACCTTC
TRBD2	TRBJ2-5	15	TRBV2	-	CASRGGLAGGETQYF	TGTGCCAGCAGGGGCGGACTAGCGGGAGGAGAGACCCAGTACTTC
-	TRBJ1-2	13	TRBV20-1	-	CSAIPQEIYGYTF	TGCAGTGCTATACCCCAGGAGATCTATGGCTACACCTTC
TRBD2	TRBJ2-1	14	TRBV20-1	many	CSALRVSGRNFRFF	TGCAGTGCCCTCAGGGTTAGCGGGAGGAATTTTCGGTTCTTC
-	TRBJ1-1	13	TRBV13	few	CASSFRFNTEAFF	TGTGCCAGCAGCTTTAGGTTCAACACTGAAGCTTTCTTT
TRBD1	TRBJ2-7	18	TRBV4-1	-	CASSQGTGGMRSSYEQYF	TGCGCCAGCAGCCAAGGGACAGGGGGCATGAGGAGCTCCTACGAGCAGTACTTC
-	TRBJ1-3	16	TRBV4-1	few	CASSQEKKNSGNTIYF	TGCGCCAGCAGCCAAGAGAAGAAAAACTCTGGAAACACCATATATTTT
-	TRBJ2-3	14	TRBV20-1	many	CSASFTASTDTQYF	TGCAGTGCTTCCTTCACCGCTAGCACAGATACGCAGTATTTT
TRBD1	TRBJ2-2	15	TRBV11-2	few	CASSSYRGQTGELFF	TGTGCCAGCAGCTCCTACAGGGGGCAAACCGGGGAGCTGTTTTTT
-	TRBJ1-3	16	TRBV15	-	CATSRDGRESGNTIYF	TGTGCCACCAGCAGAGATGGCAGGGAGTCTGGAAACACCATATATTTT
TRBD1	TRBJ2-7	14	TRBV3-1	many	CASSRGTGPYEQYF	TGTGCCAGCAGTCGCGGGACAGGACCCTACGAGCAGTACTTC
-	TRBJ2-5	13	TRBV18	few	CASSLRPLETQYF	TGTGCCAGCTCACTCCGGCCCTTAGAGACCCAGTACTTC
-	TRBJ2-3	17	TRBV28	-	CASSLRGPPARTDTQYF	TGTGCCAGCAGTTTACGAGGACCCCCGGCCCGCACAGATACGCAGTATTTT
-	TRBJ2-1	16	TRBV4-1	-	CASSQDRARIYNEQFF	TGCGCCAGCAGCCAAGATCGGGCCAGGATTTACAATGAGCAGTTCTTC
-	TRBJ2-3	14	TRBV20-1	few	CSARRKGGGDTQYF	TGCAGTGCTAGACGGAAGGGCGGCGGAGATACGCAGTATTTT
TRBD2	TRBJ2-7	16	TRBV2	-	CASTTNRLATSYEQYF	TGTGCCAGCACTACTAACAGACTAGCGACCTCCTACGAGCAGTACTTC
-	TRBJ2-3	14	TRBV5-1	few	CASSSPCSTDTQYF	TGCGCCAGCAGCTCTCCCTGTAGCACAGATACGCAGTATTTT
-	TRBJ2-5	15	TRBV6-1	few	CASRATGWGGETQYF	TGTGCCAGCAGAGCGACAGGGTGGGGGGGAGAGACCCAGTACTTC
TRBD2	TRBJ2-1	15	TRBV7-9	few	CASSYFDSGKVLEFF	TGTGCCAGCAGTTATTTCGATAGCGGGAAGGTCTTGGAGTTCTTC
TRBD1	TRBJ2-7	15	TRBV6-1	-	CASSPYRGRWYEQYF	TGTGCCAGCAGCCCTTACAGGGGAAGGTGGTACGAGCAGTACTTC
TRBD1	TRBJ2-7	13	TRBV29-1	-	CSASGTGGAEQYF	TGCAGCGCCTCCGGGACAGGGGGCGCCGAGCAGTACTTC
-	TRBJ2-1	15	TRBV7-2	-	CASSQGVPSYNEQFF	TGTGCCAGCAGCCAAGGAGTCCCCTCCTACAATGAGCAGTTCTTC
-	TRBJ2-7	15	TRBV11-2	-	CASTSGWGGGYEQYF	TGTGCCAGCACCTCCGGTTGGGGGGGCGGTTACGAGCAGTACTTC
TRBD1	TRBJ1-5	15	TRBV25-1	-	CASSGNRGSNQPQHF	TGTGCCAGCAGTGGGAACAGGGGTAGCAATCAGCCCCAGCATTTT
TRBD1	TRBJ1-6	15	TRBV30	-	CAWSGGRGQNSPLHF	TGTGCCTGGAGTGGTGGCAGGGGGCAAAATTCACCCCTCCACTTT
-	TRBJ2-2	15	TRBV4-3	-	CASSQEGTYTGELFF	TGCGCCAGCAGCCAAGAGGGAACCTACACCGGGGAGCTGTTTTTT
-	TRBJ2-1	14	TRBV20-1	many	CSARPGSPYNEQFF	TGCAGTGCACGTCCCGGGTCTCCCTACAATGAGCAGTTCTTC
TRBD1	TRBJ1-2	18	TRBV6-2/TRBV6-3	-	CASSKGQGGRTANYGYTF	TGTGCCAGCAGCAAGGGACAGGGTGGACGAACCGCTAACTATGGCTACACCTTC
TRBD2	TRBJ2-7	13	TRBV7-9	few	CASGTSGRDEQYF	TGTGCCAGCGGGACTAGCGGGAGAGACGAGCAGTACTTC
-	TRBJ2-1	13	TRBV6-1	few	CASNHGRTNEQFF	TGTGCCAGCAACCACGGGAGAACCAATGAGCAGTTCTTC
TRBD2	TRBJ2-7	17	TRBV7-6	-	CASSSFKVAGVGYEQYF	TGTGCCAGCAGCTCTTTCAAAGTAGCGGGAGTGGGCTACGAGCAGTACTTC
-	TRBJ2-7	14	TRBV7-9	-	CASSPGLFPYEQYF	TGTGCCAGCAGCCCTGGGCTCTTTCCCTACGAGCAGTACTTC
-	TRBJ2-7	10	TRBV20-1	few	CSARDYEQYF	TGCAGTGCTAGAGACTACGAGCAGTACTTC
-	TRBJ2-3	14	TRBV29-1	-	CSVPQGLPADTQYF	TGCAGCGTTCCTCAGGGGCTCCCCGCAGATACGCAGTATTTT
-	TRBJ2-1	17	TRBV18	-	CASSPAGVRSSYNEQFF	TGTGCCAGCTCACCCGCTGGAGTTCGGAGCTCCTACAATGAGCAGTTCTTC
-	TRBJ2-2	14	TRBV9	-	CASSVLQRSGELFF	TGTGCCAGCAGCGTATTGCAGCGTAGCGGGGAGCTGTTTTTT
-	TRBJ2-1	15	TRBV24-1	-	CATSAWPSSYNEQFF	TGTGCCACCAGTGCATGGCCCAGCTCCTACAATGAGCAGTTCTTC
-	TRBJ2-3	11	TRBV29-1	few	CSVLGVDTQYF	TGCAGCGTCCTAGGCGTAGATACGCAGTATTTT